This T cell receptor (beta chain) was retrieved from a study of cytomegalovirus exposure and HLA in healthy donors. Study-level findings and limits: Researchers reported in a later analysis that a missense DCLRE1C variant was tied to TCR beta V- and J-gene trimming. Follow-up analysis seemed to connect common viral pathogens with several of the most significant clusters identified. As a later analysis revealed, most CMV-associated TCR beta chains appeared HLA-restricted.

The PCR contained 60 Vbeta and 13 Jbeta primers. Only in-frame clones appear in the TCRdb table, and some are missing; sequencing was by immunoSEQ multiplex PCR. The sample includes fewer than 70,000 clones, roughly four fifths seen only once; the top ten take around 1.7%. V trimming: 3 bases; J trimming: 0 bases; junction bases outside the gene matches: 10. Germline V lookup: CDR1 MDHEN, CDR2 SYDVKM. This CDR3 has 18 residues. For this clone: Its matching antigen is unknown.

Sample: PBMCs. This sequence joins TRBV28 and TRBJ1-1; 10 bases are a match to TRBD1. The receptor was isolated from a man aged 40-55 years in good health and CMV-seronegative. Written as DNA, the CDR3 is TGTGCCAGCAGTTTCTCGACAGGGGGCCTTTCTATGAACACTGAAGCTTTCTTT. This gives the protein CASSFSTGGLSMNTEAFF.